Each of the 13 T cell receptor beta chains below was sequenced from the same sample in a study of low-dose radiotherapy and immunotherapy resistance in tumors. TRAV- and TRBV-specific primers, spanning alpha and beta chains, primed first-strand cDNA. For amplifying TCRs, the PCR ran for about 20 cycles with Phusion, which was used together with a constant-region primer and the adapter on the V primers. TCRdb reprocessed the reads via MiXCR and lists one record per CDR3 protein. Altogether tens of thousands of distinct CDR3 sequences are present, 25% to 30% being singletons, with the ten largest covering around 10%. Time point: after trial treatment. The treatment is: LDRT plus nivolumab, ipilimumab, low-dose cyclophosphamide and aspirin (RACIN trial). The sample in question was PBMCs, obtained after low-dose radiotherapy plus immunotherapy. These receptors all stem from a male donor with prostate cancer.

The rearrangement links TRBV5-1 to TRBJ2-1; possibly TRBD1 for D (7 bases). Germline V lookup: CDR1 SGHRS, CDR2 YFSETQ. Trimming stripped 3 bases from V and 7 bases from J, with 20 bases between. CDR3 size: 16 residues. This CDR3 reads CASSSGGTPGGNEQFF. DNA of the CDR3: TGCGCCAGCAGCTCCGGCGGGACTCCAGGGGGGAATGAGCAGTTCTTC.

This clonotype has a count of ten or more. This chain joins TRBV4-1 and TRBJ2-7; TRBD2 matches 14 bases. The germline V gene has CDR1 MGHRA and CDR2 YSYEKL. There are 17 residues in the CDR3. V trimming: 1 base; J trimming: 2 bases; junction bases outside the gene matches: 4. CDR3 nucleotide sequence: TGCGCCAGCAGCCAAGTAGGGACTAGCGGGAGCCCCTACGAGCAGTACTTC. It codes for CASSQVGTSGSPYEQYF.

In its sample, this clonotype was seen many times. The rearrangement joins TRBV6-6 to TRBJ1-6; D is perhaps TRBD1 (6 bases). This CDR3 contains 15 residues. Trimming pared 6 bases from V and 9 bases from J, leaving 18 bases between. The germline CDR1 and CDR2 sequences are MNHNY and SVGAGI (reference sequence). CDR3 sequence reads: CASREGMGASSPLHF. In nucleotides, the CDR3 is TGTGCCAGCAGGGAGGGAATGGGGGCCAGTTCACCCCTCCACTTT.

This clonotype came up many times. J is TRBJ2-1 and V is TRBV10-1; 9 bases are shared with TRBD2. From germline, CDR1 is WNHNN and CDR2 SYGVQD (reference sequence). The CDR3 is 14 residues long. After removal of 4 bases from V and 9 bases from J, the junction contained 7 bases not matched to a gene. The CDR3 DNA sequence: TGCGCCAGCAGTGTGGGGCTAGCGGGAACTGAGCAGTTCTTC. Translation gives CASSVGLAGTEQFF.

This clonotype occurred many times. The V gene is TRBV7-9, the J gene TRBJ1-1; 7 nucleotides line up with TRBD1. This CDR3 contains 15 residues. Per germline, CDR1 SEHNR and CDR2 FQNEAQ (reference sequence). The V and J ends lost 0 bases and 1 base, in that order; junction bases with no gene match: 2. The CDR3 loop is CASSLAAGGNTEAFF. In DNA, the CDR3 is TGTGCCAGCAGCTTAGCAGCAGGGGGGAACACTGAAGCTTTCTTT.

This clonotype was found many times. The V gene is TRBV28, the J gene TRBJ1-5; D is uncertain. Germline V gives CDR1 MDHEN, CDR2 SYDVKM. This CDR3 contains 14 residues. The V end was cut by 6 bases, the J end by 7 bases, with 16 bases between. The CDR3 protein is CASSPGPYGQPQHF. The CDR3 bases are TGTGCCAGCAGCCCCGGGCCTTATGGACAGCCCCAGCATTTT.

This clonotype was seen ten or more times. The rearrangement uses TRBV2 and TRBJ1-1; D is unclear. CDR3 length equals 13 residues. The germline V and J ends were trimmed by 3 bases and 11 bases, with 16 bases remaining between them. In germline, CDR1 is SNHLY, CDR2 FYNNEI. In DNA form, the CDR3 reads TGTGCCAGCAGTGAGTCAGAATGGGAGGGCGCTTTCTTT. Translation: CASSESEWEGAFF.

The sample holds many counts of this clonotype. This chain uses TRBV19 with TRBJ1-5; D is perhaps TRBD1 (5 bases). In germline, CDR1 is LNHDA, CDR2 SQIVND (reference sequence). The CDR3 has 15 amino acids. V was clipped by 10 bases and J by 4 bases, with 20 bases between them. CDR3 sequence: CATQGSGTDNQPQHF. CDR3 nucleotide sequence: TGTGCCACTCAGGGTTCCGGGACGGATAATCAGCCCCAGCATTTT.

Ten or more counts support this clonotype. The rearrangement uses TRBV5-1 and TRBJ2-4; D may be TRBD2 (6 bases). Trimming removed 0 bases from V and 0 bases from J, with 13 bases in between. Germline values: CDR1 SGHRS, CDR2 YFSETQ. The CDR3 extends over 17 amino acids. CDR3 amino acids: CASSLASGGGAKNIQYF. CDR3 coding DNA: TGCGCCAGCAGCTTGGCCTCCGGGGGAGGAGCCAAAAACATTCAGTACTTC.

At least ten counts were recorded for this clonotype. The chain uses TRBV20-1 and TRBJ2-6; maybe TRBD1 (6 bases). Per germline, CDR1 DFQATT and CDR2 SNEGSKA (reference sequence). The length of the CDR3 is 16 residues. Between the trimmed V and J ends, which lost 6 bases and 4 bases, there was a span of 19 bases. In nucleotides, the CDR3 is TGCAGTGCCACCGACCGTTCAGGGGTCGGGGCCAACGTCCTGACTTTC. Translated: CSATDRSGVGANVLTF.

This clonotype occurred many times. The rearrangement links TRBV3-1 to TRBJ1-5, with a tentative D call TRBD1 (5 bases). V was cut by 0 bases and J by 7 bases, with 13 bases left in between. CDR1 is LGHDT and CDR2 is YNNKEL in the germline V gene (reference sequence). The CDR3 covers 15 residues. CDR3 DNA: TGTGCCAGCAGCCAAGATCCGAACGGGGCGCAGCCCCAGCATTTT. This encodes CASSQDPNGAQPQHF.

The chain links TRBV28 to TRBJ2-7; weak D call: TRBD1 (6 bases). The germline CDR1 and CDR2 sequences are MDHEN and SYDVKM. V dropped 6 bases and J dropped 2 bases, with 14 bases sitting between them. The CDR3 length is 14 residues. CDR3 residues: CASSPWDTAYEQYF. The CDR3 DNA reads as TGTGCCAGCAGCCCCTGGGACACGGCCTACGAGCAGTACTTC.

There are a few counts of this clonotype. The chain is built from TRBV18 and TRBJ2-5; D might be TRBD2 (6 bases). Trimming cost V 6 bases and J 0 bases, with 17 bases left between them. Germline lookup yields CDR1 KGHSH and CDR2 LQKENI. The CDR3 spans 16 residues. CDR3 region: CASSLTYGDYQETQYF. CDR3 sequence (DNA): TGTGCCAGCTCCCTCACATACGGGGACTACCAAGAGACCCAGTACTTC.